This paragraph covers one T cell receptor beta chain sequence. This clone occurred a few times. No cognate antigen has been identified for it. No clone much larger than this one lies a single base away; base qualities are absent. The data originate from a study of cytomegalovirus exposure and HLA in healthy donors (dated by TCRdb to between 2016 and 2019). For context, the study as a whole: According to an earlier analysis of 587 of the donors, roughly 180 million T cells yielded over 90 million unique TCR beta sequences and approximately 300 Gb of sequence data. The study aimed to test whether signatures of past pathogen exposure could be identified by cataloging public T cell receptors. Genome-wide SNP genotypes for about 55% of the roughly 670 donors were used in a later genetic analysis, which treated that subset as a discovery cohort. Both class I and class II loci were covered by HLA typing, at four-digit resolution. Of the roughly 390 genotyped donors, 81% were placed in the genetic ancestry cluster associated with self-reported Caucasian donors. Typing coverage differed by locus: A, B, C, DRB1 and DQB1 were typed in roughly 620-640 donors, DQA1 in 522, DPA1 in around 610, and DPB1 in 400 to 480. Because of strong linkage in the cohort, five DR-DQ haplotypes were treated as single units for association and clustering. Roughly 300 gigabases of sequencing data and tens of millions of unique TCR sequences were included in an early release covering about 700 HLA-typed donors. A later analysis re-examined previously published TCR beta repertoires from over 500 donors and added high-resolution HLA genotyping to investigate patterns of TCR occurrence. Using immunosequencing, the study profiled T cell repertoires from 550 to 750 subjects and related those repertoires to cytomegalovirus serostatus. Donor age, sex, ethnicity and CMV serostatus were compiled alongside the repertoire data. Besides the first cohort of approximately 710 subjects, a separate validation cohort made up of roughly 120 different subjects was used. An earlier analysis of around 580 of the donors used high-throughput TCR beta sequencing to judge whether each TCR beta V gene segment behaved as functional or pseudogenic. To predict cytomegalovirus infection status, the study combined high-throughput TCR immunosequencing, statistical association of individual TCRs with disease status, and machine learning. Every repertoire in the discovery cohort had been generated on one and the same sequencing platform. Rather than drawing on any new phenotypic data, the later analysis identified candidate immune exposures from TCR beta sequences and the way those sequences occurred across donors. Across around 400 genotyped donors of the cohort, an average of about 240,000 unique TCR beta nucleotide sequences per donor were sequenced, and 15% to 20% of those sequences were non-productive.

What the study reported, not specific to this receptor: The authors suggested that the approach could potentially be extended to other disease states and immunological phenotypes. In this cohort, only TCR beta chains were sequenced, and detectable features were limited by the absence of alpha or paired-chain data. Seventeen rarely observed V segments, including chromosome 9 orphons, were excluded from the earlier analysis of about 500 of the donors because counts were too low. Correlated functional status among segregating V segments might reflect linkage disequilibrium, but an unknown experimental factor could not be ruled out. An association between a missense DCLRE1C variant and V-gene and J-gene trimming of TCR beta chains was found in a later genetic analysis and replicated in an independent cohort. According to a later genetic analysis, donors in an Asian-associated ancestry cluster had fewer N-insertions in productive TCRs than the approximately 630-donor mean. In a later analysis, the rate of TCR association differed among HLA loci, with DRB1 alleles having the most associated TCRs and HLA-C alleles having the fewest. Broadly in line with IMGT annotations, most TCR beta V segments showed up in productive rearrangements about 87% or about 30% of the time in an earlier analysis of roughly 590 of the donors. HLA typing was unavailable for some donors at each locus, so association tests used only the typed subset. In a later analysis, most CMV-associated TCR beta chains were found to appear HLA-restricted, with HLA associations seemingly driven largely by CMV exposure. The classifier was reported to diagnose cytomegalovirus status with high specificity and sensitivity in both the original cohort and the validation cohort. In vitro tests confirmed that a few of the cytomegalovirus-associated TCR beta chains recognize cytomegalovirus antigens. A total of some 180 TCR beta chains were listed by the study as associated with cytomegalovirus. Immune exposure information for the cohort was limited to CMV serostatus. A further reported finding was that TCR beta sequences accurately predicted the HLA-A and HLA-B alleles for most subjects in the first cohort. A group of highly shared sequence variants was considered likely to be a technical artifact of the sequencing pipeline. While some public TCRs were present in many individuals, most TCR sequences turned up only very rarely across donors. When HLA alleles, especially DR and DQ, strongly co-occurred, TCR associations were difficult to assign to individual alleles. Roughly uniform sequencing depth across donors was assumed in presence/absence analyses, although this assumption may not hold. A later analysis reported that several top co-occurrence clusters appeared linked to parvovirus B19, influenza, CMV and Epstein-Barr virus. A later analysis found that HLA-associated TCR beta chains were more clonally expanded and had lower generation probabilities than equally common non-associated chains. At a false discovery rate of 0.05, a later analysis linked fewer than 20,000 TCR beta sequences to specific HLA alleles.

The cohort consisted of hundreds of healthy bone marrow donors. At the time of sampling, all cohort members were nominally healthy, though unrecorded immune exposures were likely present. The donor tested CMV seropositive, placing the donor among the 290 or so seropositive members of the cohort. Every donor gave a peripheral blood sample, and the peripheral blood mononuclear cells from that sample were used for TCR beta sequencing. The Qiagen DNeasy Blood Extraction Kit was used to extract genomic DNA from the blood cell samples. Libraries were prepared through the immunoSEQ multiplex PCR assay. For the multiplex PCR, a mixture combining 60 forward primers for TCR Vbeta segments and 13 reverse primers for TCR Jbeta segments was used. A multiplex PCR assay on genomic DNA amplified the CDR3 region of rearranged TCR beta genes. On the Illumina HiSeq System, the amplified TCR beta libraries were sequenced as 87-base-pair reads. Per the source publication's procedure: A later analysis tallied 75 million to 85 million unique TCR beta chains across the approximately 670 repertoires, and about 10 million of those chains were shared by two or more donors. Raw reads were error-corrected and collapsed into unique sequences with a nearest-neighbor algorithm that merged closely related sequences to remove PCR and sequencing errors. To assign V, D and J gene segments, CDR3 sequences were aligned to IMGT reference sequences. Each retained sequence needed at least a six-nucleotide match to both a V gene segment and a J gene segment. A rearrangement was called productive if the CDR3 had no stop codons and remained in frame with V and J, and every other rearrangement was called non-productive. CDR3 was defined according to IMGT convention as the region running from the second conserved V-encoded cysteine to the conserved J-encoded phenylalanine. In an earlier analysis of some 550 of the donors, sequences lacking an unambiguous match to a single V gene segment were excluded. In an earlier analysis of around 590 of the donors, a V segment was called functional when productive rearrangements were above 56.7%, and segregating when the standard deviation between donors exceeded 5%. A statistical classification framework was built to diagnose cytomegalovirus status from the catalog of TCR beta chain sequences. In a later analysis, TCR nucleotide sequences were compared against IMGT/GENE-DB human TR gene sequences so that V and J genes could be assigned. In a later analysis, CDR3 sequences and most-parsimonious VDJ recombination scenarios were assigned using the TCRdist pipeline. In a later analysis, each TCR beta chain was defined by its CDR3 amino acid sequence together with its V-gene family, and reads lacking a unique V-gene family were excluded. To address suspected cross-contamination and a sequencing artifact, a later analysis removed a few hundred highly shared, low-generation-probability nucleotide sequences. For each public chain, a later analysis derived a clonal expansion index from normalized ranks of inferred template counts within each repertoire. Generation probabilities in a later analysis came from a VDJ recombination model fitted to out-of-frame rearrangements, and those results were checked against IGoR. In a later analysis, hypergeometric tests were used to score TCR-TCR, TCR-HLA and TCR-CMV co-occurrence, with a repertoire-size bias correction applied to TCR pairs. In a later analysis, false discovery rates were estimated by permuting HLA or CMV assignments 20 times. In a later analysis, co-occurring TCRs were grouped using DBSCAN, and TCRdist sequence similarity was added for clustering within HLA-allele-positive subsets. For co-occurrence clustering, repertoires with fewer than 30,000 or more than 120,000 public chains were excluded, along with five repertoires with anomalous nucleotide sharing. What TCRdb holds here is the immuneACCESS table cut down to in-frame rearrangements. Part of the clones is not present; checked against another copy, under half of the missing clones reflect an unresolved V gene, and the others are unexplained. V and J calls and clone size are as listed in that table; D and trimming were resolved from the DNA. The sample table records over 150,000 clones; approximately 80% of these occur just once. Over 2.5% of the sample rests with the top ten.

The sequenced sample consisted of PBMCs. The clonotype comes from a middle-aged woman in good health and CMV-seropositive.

The CDR3 protein sequence reads: CASSRKPGWYRGSEKLFF. The DNA sequence is as follows: TGTGCCAGCAGCCGAAAGCCGGGTTGGTACAGGGGCAGCGAAAAACTGTTTTTT. The V gene is TRBV5-8 and the J gene is TRBJ1-4, with TRBD1 identical over 7 junction bases. The germline V gene specifies SGHTS as CDR1 and YDEGEE as CDR2. Taken from cysteine to phenylalanine, the CDR3 has 18 residues. Only the CDR3 region is kept as DNA, spanning 54 bases read in frame from base 1. Trimmed from V: 4 bases; trimmed from J: 8 bases; junction bases lacking a gene match: 20.